These T cell receptor beta chains were read from a single sample in a study of beta chain features in type 1 diabetes. TCRdb's table, derived via immunoSEQ multiplex PCR, lists solely in-frame clones and lacks some. The table has 250,000 to 350,000 clones, approximately 15% seen once. The sample was naive CD4+ T cells from blood. The source of these receptors is a man aged 25-40 years with type 1 diabetes. The CDR3 runs from the conserved cysteine through the conserved F or W. D genes are given only for firm matches. Size is stated for part of the rows, as once, few or many counts, or as a class when the clone is expanded.

>.|TRBV5-1|.|TRBJ1-5
TGCGCCAGCAGCTTGGAACTCCATCAGCCCCAGCATTTT
CASSLELHQPQHF
>.|TRBV5-4|TRBD2|TRBJ2-7
TGTGCCAGCAGCTTGGCGGCGGGAGGCTACGAGCAGTACTTC
CASSLAAGGYEQYF
>few|TRBV11-1|TRBD2|TRBJ2-1
TGTGCCAGCAGCAAACCGGGACTAACCACAAGAAATGAGCAGTTCTTC
CASSKPGLTTRNEQFF
>few|TRBV2|TRBD1|TRBJ1-5
TGTGCCAGCAGTGAAGCGGGGGCAGGGGGGTATCAGCCCCAGCATTTT
CASSEAGAGGYQPQHF
>few|TRBV28|TRBD1|TRBJ1-1
TGTGCCAGCAGTCTAACAGGGGGGACTGAAGCTTTCTTT
CASSLTGGTEAFF
>.|TRBV7-3|.|TRBJ2-1
TGTGCCAGCAGCTCTCAGGGCAATGAGCAGTTCTTC
CASSSQGNEQFF
>few|TRBV28|TRBD1|TRBJ2-7
TGTGCCAGCAGTCTAACCTGGGACAGCAAAGCGCAATACTTC
CASSLTWDSKAQYF
>.|TRBV9|TRBD2|TRBJ2-3
TGTGCCAGCAGCGCCTACATAGCGGGAGGGAGGGATACGCAGTATTTT
CASSAYIAGGRDTQYF
>.|TRBV27|.|TRBJ2-7
TGTGCCAGCGGGCCCCTCTACGAGCAGTACTTC
CASGPLYEQYF
>few|TRBV7-9|TRBD1|TRBJ2-3
TGTGCCAGCAGCTTAGGGACAGGCAGCCCAGATACGCAGTATTTT
CASSLGTGSPDTQYF
>few|TRBV23-1|TRBD1|TRBJ2-7
TGCGCCAGCAATTCGGTGGGAGGCCGGGACAGGGGACTCTACGAGCAGTACTTC
CASNSVGGRDRGLYEQYF